The present T cell receptor (beta chain) was sequenced within a study of blood T cells in healthy people across ages. Across the study: Using template switching, researchers captured about one barcoded beta molecule for each two T cells.

The CDR3 has 15 amino acids. The germline gives CDR1 MNHEY, CDR2 SVGEGT. After removal of 5 bases from V and 1 base from J, the junction contained 6 bases not matched to a gene. For the second PCR, which ran for 7 to 11 cycles, a sample-barcoded 5' primer and a J-beta primer mix were used. A template-switch adaptor that had 12 random nucleotides put a tag on each cDNA molecule. TCRdb reprocessed the 5' RACE reads with MiXCR, giving one entry per CDR3 protein. Of 650,000 to 950,000 distinct CDR3 sequences in the sample, around 42% were seen once. This clonotype was seen more than once but under ten times.

V and J are TRBV6-2 or TRBV6-3 and TRBJ2-7, with 9 positions matching TRBD1. The sample consisted of blood. The receptor comes from a man in his 60s in good health. CDR3 in amino acids: CASSITGTGSYEQYF. The DNA for the CDR3 is TGTGCCAGCAGTATAACGGGGACAGGGTCCTACGAGCAGTACTTC.